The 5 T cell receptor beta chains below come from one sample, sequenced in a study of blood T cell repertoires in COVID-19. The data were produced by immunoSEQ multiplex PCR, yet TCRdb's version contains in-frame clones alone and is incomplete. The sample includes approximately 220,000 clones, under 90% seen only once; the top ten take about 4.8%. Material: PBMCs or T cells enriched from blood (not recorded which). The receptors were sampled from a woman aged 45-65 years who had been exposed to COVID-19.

The CDR3 region has the DNA TGTGCCAGCAGCCGTCTTCCCTGGTCGCAACGGGATTACAATGAGCAGTTCTTC. Translation: CASSRLPWSQRDYNEQFF. This chain links TRBV7-6 with TRBJ2-1; TRBD2 might be the D (5 bases). Germline CDR1 SGHVS, CDR2 FNYEAQ. The V end was cut by 5 bases, the J end by 4 bases, with 24 bases between. This CDR3 has 18 amino acids.

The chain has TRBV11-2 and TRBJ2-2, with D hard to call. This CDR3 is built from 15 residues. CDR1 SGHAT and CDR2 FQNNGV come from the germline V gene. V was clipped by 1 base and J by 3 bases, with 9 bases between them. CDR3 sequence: CASSLVSADTGELFF. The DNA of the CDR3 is TGTGCCAGCAGCTTAGTATCTGCGGACACCGGGGAGCTGTTTTTT.

The CDR3 reads CASSLGGVNTEAFF. CDR3 DNA sequence: TGTGCCAGCAGTTTGGGAGGGGTGAACACTGAAGCTTTCTTT. The rearrangement joins TRBV27 to TRBJ1-1; D might be TRBD1 (5 bases). CDR3 size: 14 residues. Deletions cut 3 bases from V and 0 bases from J, with 8 bases between. Per germline, CDR1 MNHEY and CDR2 SMNVEV (reference sequence).

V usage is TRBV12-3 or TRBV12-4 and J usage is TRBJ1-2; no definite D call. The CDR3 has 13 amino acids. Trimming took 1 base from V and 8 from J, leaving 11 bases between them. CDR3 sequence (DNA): TGTGCCAGCAGTTTAGAAGAACTATGGGGCTACACCTTC. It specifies CASSLEELWGYTF.

The CDR3 here is CASSPQGVEQYF. CDR3 in DNA: TGTGCCAGCAGCCCCCAGGGGGTCGAGCAGTACTTC. The chain has TRBV7-8 and TRBJ2-7; 7 positions match TRBD1. The germline V gene has CDR1 SGHVS and CDR2 FQNEAQ. V was clipped by 5 bases and J by 6 bases; unmatched bases: 4. CDR3 size: 12 residues.